The clone carrying this T cell receptor (beta chain) was seen only a few times. Its antigen remains unidentified. It was with 60 Vbeta and 13 Jbeta primers that the PCR ran. Generated by immunoSEQ multiplex PCR, the TCRdb table keeps only in-frame clones and is missing some. The table has over 100,000 clones, 10% seen once; the top ten hold 5.8%. The sample comes from a study of cytomegalovirus exposure and HLA in healthy donors. About the research overall: Of some 360 genotyped donors, approximately 80% clustered with self-reported Caucasian donors. Study results and limitations: Across HLA loci, a later analysis found differing TCR association rates, with DRB1 most and HLA-C fewest.

The receptor was isolated from a man between 40 and 49 years old in good health and CMV-seropositive. Sequenced input: PBMCs.

The chain's CDR3 is CASSLEEGETQYF. CDR3 in DNA: TGTGCCAGCAGCTTAGAGGAGGGGGAGACCCAGTACTTC. V and J are TRBV11-3 and TRBJ2-5; perhaps TRBD2 as D (6 bases). The CDR3 runs 13 residues. Germline loops: CDR1 SGHNT, CDR2 YENEEA. With 0 bases removed from V and 5 bases from J, the gap between germline ends came to 7 bases.